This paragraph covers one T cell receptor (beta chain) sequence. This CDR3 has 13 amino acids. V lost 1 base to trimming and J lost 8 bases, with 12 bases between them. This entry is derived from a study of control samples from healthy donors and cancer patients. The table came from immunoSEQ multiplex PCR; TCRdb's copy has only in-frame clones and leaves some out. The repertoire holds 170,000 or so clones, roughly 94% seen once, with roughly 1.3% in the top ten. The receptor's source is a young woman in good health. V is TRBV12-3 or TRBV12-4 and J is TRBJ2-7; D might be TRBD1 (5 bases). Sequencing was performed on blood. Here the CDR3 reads CASSLEGQGQQYF. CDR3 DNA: TGTGCCAGCAGTTTAGAAGGCCAGGGTCAGCAGTACTTC.